Listed below are T cell receptor beta chains from one sample, sequenced in a study of neoadjuvant anti-PD-1 for oral cavity cancer. Produced via immunoSEQ multiplex PCR; TCRdb's table is partial and in-frame only. The sample comprises 75,000 to 100,000 clones, approximately 84% of which are singletons, and around 3.2% rests with the top ten. Sequenced material: PBMCs, taken before nivolumab (anti-PD-1) treatment. The receptors shown here come from a person aged 35-80 years with oral cavity squamous cell carcinoma. Both conserved end residues are part of each CDR3. A D gene is named only where the DNA matches it firmly. Not every row has a clone size; where given, it reads once, few, many or a size class.

NA	NA	TRBJ2-1	TRBV7-7	TGTGCTAGCAGCGGAAATGGTGAGCAGTTCTTC	CASSGNGEQFF
NA	NA	TRBJ1-5	TRBV19	TGTGCCAGTAGTATGGTGTTCTGGGGCAGGGCCCACAATAGTAGTCAGCCCCAGCATTTT	CASSMVFWGRAHNSSQPQHF
TRBD1	NA	TRBJ2-3	TRBV2	TGTGCCAGCAGTGGAAGACAGGGTGGGGATACGCAGTATTTT	CASSGRQGGDTQYF
NA	NA	TRBJ1-1	TRBV29-1	TGCAGCGTGGAGGTGTCAGGGGTAAACACTGAAGCTTTCTTT	CSVEVSGVNTEAFF
NA	NA	TRBJ2-7	TRBV6-5	TGTGCCAGCAGTCAGGGTTCGACCTACGAGCAGTACTTC	CASSQGSTYEQYF
TRBD2	few	TRBJ2-7	TRBV7-2	TGTGCCAGCAGCTTGATCGGGATAGCGGGAGGACTCTCCTACGAGCAGTACTTC	CASSLIGIAGGLSYEQYF
TRBD1	NA	TRBJ1-1	TRBV10-3	TGTGCCATCAGTCGACAGGGTCGGGAAAACACTGAAGCTTTCTTT	CAISRQGRENTEAFF
TRBD2	NA	TRBJ2-7	TRBV28	TGTGCCAGCAGTCCCCCCGCCTTAGCGGGAGGGGGTTACGAGCAGTACTTC	CASSPPALAGGGYEQYF
NA	NA	TRBJ2-4	TRBV20-1	TGCAGTGCTACAACTAGTTCCATTCAGTACTTC	CSATTSSIQYF
TRBD1	NA	TRBJ2-5	TRBV7-6	TGTGCCAGCAGCCGAACACAGGGGTCCGGCCAAGAGACCCAGTACTTC	CASSRTQGSGQETQYF
NA	NA	TRBJ1-1	TRBV5-1	TGCGCCAGCAGCTTGGTTACAAGTGGGAACACTGAAGCTTTCTTT	CASSLVTSGNTEAFF
TRBD2	once	TRBJ2-2	TRBV19	TGTGCCAGTAGTATTACGGGACTAAGCACCGGGGAGCTGTTTTTT	CASSITGLSTGELFF
TRBD1	NA	TRBJ2-7	TRBV19	TGTGCCAGCAAGGACAGGGACTACGAGCAGTACTTC	CASKDRDYEQYF
TRBD1	NA	TRBJ2-3	TRBV6-1	TGTGCCAGCAGTGACCGGGTCGGGACAGGGCCCGCAGATACGCAGTATTTT	CASSDRVGTGPADTQYF
NA	NA	TRBJ2-3	TRBV6-5	TGTGCCAGCAGTTACGTACCGGGGGGCACAGATACGCAGTATTTT	CASSYVPGGTDTQYF
TRBD1	NA	TRBJ2-1	TRBV6-6	TGTGCCAGCAGTTCGAGACAGGGCCTCGGCAATGAGCAGTTCTTC	CASSSRQGLGNEQFF
NA	NA	TRBJ2-7	TRBV5-6	TGTGCCAGCAGCTTGTATGGGCAGGCGTACGAGCAGTACTTC	CASSLYGQAYEQYF
NA	NA	TRBJ1-5	TRBV19	TGTGCCAGTGCCACCTGGGGGGAGGGCGGCAATCAGCCCCAGCATTTT	CASATWGEGGNQPQHF
NA	few	TRBJ2-7	TRBV9	TGTGCCAGCAGCCCGCTTGGGGGGGGCTGGGAGCAGTACTTC	CASSPLGGGWEQYF
NA	NA	TRBJ1-1	TRBV11-2	TGTGCCAGCAGCTTAGGGTCAGGACTTGAAGCTTTCTTT	CASSLGSGLEAFF
NA	once	TRBJ1-3	TRBV6-5	TGTGCCAGCAGTCCAGGGTTTGCCGGAAACACCATATATTTT	CASSPGFAGNTIYF
NA	NA	TRBJ2-3	TRBV5-1	TGCGCCAGCAGCGGGGTGAGCACAGATACGCAGTATTTT	CASSGVSTDTQYF
NA	NA	TRBJ1-4	TRBV6-5	TGTGCCAGCAGTTACTCGAGCACAGGGACTAATGAAAAACTGTTTTTT	CASSYSSTGTNEKLFF
NA	NA	TRBJ1-2	TRBV5-1	TGCGCCAGCAGCTTGGCCGGGACGAGCCAATCTAACTATGGCTACACCTTC	CASSLAGTSQSNYGYTF
TRBD2	NA	TRBJ2-1	TRBV10-3	TGTGCCATCAGTGAGTCGTTAGCGGGAGACGAGCAGTTCTTC	CAISESLAGDEQFF
NA	NA	TRBJ1-2	TRBV2	TGTGCCAGCAGTGAAAGGGTGGGAACGGGAGACGGCTACACCTTC	CASSERVGTGDGYTF
NA	NA	TRBJ1-5	TRBV30	TGTGCCTGGAGTGTACAAGTAGGGACTCAGCCCCAGCATTTT	CAWSVQVGTQPQHF